This TCR beta chain was sequenced during a study of monozygotic twins with cystic fibrosis. V gave up 3 bases and J gave up 4 bases, with 7 bases separating them. CDR3 length: 12 amino acids. The germline gives CDR1 KGHSH, CDR2 LQKENI. Assay: immunoSEQ multiplex PCR; the TCRdb copy retains only in-frame clones and omits some. The repertoire holds about 36,000 clones, with about 80% as singletons. Notes on this clone: Its antigen is as yet unknown.

The study's findings and limits: Clonality was generally low (median roughly 0.01), higher in the most severe patients.

This receptor was identified in a girl aged 2 to 9 with cystic fibrosis. J is TRBJ2-7 and V is TRBV18; D not certain. The specimen sequenced was blood. The CDR3 sequence: CASSPVGYEQYF. The CDR3 DNA sequence: TGTGCCAGCTCACCGGTGGGATACGAGCAGTACTTC.